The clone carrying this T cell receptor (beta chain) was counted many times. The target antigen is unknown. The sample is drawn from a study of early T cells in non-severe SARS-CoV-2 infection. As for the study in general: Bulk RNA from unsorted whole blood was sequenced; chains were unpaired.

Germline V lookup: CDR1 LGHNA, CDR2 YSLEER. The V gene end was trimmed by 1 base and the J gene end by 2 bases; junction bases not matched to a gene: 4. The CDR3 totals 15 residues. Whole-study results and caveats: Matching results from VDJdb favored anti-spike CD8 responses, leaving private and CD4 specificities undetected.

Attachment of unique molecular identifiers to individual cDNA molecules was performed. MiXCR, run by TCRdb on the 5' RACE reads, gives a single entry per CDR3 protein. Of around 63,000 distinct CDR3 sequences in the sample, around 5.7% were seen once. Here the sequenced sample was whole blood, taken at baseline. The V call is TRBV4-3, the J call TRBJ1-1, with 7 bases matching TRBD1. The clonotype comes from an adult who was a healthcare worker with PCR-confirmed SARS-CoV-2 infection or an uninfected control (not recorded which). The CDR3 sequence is CASSQGRTGNTEAFF. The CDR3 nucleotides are TGCGCCAGCAGCCAAGGGAGGACAGGTAACACTGAAGCTTTCTTT.